This T cell receptor (beta chain) was documented in a study of vaccination effects on CD4 cells after COVID-19. Study-level results: Relatively few convalescent patients took part in the study, which had no early post-infection timepoints.

Measured with immunoSEQ multiplex PCR; TCRdb has only the in-frame clones, and not every one. Of some 77,000 clones listed, approximately 70% are singletons. Remarks on this clone: Its antigen is still unknown.

Expansion of antigen-specific CD4+ T cells with viral peptide pools was carried out by the ViraFEST assay before sequencing. It was after approximately 11 days of culture that CD4+ T cells were isolated. Vaccine recipients had no previous SARS-CoV-2 infection; their nucleocapsid antibodies were negative. Each well held about 2 million PBMC cultured with around 9.2 ug/ml peptides and 10 IU/ml IL-2. A half-medium replacement with IL-2 medium was carried out on days 3 and 7. The TCR was taken from a human donor who received a COVID-19 vaccine. Sample: CD4+ T cells from PBMCs cultured with HCoV-OC43 spike peptides, taken before COVID-19 vaccination. Subset indicated: HCoV-OC43 spike overlapping peptide pool stimulation.

CDR3 amino acids: CASSLPTGEKTEAFF. CDR3 DNA sequence: TGTGCCAGCTCATTACCGACAGGGGAGAAAACTGAAGCTTTCTTT. This sequence joins TRBV18 and TRBJ1-1; TRBD1 aligns across 8 bases. This CDR3 comprises 15 residues. V was clipped by 5 bases and J by 5 bases; unmatched bases: 10. Germline values: CDR1 KGHSH, CDR2 LQKENI.